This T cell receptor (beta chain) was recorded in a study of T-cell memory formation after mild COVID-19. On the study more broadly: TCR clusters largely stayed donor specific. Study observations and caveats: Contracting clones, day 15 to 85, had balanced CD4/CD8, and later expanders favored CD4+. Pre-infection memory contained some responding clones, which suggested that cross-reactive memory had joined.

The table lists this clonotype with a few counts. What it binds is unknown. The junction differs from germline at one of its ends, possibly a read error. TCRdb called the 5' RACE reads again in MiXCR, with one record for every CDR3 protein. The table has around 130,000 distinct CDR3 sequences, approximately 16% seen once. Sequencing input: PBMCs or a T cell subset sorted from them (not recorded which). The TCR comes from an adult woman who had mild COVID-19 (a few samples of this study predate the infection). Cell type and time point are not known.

Here the CDR3 DNA reads TGTGCCAGCACTCGGGACTCCAACAATGAGCAGTTCTTC. Translation: CASTRDSNNEQFF. The rearrangement links TRBV2 to TRBJ2-1, with a tentative D call TRBD2 (6 bases). The CDR3 covers 13 residues. The germline V gene has CDR1 SNHLY and CDR2 FYNNEI.